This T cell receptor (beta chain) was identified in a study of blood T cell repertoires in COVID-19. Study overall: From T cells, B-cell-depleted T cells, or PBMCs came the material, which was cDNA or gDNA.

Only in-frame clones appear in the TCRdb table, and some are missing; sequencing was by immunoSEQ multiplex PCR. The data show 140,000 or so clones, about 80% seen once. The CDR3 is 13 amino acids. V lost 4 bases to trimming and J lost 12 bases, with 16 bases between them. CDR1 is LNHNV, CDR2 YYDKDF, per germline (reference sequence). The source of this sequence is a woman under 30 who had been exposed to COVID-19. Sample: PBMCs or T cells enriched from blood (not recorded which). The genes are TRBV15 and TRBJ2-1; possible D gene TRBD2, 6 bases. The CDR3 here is CATSTSSGTWQFF. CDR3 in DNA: TGTGCCACCAGCACCTCATCCGGGACTTGGCAGTTCTTC.